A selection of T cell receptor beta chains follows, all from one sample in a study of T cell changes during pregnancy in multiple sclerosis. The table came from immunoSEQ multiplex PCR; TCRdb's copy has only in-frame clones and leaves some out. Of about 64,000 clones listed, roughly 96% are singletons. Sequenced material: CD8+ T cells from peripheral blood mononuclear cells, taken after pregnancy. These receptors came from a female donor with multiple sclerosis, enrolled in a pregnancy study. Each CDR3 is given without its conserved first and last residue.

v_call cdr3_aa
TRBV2 ASIMNTEAF
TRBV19 ASSLLAGAGEQY
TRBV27 ASRQLAGGSTGELF
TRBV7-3 ASSHSNGELF
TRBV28 ASSLEEYGYT
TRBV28 ASRRRGHYEQY
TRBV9 ASSGGQGRDTQY
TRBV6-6 ASTQSSSGANVLT
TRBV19 ASSPSPGEWTF
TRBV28 ASSLGAYNEQF
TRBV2 ATTIADSYEQY
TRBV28 ASSDRRNNEQF
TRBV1 TSSQERTSPSYNEQF
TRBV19 ASMERASNGELF
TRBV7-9 ASSSVPGQDPRTEAF
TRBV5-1 ASSPPRGAYEQY
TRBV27 ASSPGLNLDTQY